The 25 T cell receptor beta chains below all came from one sample that was sequenced in a study of T cells in Graves' hyperthyroidism and ophthalmopathy. Using RNA transcripts as the source, TCR beta CDR3 regions were amplified. Primed by the HTBI set, a first-round RT-PCR was run on the TCR CDR3. One entry per CDR3 protein, called by TCRdb with MiXCR from the multiplex PCR reads. The sample has a few hundred thousand distinct CDR3 sequences, under 20% seen once. Source material: blood. The receptors were gathered from a woman younger than 35 with Graves' hyperthyroidism.

This rearrangement joins TRBV2 to TRBJ1-6; a weak D match, TRBD1 (6 bases). V lost 7 bases to trimming and J lost 3 bases, with 19 bases between them. Looked up from germline, CDR1 is SNHLY and CDR2 is FYNNEI. There are 17 residues in the CDR3. For the CDR3, the DNA is TGTGCCAGCACGAGGGGCCGACAGGCCTTCTATAATTCACCCCTCCACTTT. Translating it yields CASTRGRQAFYNSPLHF.

The chain links TRBV6-5 to TRBJ2-5, with D possibly matching TRBD1 (6 bases). CDR3 length equals 15 residues. V was shortened by 5 bases and J by 5 bases, with 18 bases between the two germline ends. The germline V gene has CDR1 MNHEY and CDR2 SVGAGI. The CDR3 DNA follows: TGTGCCAGCAGTCACAGGGTCCTACTAAGGGAGACCCAGTACTTC. Encoded protein: CASSHRVLLRETQYF.

This clonotype was observed at least ten times. The rearrangement uses TRBV6-1 and TRBJ2-7, with 7 bases that match TRBD1. CDR3 size: 14 residues. The germline gives CDR1 MNHNS, CDR2 SASEGT. The V and J ends lost 8 bases and 6 bases, in that order; junction bases with no gene match: 13. CDR3 in amino acids: CASFPSRGIGEQYF. The CDR3 region has the DNA TGTGCCAGCTTCCCCTCCAGGGGGATTGGCGAGCAGTACTTC.

This clonotype was observed at least ten times. This chain links TRBV11-2 with TRBJ2-2; 7 bases fit TRBD1. There are 13 residues in the CDR3. With 8 bases clipped from V and 0 bases from J, the junction kept 0 bases outside the gene matches. Per germline, CDR1 SGHAT and CDR2 FQNNGV. The CDR3 coding sequence is TGTGCCAGCGGGACAGCGAACACCGGGGAGCTGTTTTTT. It encodes CASGTANTGELFF.

This chain uses TRBV7-8 with TRBJ2-7, with D possibly TRBD2 on 6 matching bases. The V end was cut by 1 base, the J end by 8 bases, with 18 bases between. The germline gives CDR1 SGHVS, CDR2 FQNEAQ. This CDR3 comprises 15 residues. Here the CDR3 DNA reads TGTGCCAGCAGCTTAGATGGGCGGCTAGCGCTAAAGCAGTACTTC. This encodes CASSLDGRLALKQYF.

The V call is TRBV27, the J call TRBJ1-2; 7 nucleotides match TRBD1. CDR1 is MNHEY, CDR2 SMNVEV, per germline (reference sequence). Losses at the gene ends were 7 bases for V and 4 bases for J; bases not matched to a gene: 15. This CDR3 comprises 16 residues. CDR3 residues: CASTPVAGGSPYGYTF. The CDR3 DNA follows: TGTGCCAGCACCCCTGTTGCAGGGGGAAGTCCCTATGGCTACACCTTC.

This clonotype has at least ten counts. The chain has TRBV7-6 and TRBJ1-5, with D perhaps TRBD1 (5 bases). From germline, CDR1 is SGHVS and CDR2 FNYEAQ. Trimming stripped 4 bases from V and 0 bases from J, with 10 bases between. The CDR3 covers 15 residues. For the CDR3, the DNA is TGTGCCAGCAGCTCGAGAAGGGGTAGCAATCAGCCCCAGCATTTT. This encodes CASSSRRGSNQPQHF.

The chain couples TRBV12-3 or TRBV12-4 to TRBJ1-5; D might be TRBD1 (5 bases). V was shortened by 7 bases and J by 1 base, with 11 bases between the two germline ends. The CDR3 covers 14 residues. The CDR3 sequence: CASNLWGSNQPQHF. For the CDR3, the DNA is TGTGCCAGCAACCTGTGGGGGAGCAATCAGCCCCAGCATTTT.

The rearrangement uses TRBV20-1 and TRBJ2-5, with 12 bases lining up with TRBD2. The CDR3 is 15 residues long. Per the germline V gene, CDR1 is DFQATT and CDR2 is SNEGSKA (reference sequence). V lost 4 bases, J lost 5 bases, and 8 bases stayed unmatched. The chain's CDR3 is CSAMASGGALETQYF. CDR3 DNA sequence: TGCAGTGCTATGGCTAGCGGGGGGGCCTTGGAGACCCAGTACTTC.

The table lists this clonotype with many counts. The V call is TRBV6-8, the J call TRBJ1-5; D might be TRBD1 (6 bases). Germline V lookup: CDR1 MNHGY, CDR2 SAAAGT. The V end lost 10 bases, the J end lost 2 bases, and 15 bases lay between the germline ends. This CDR3 has 14 amino acids. CDR3 in amino acids: CATSGGAGNQPQHF. DNA of the CDR3: TGTGCCACTTCGGGGGGGGCCGGCAATCAGCCCCAGCATTTT.

On this clonotype itself: Being one base from a much bigger clone, this may be a read error. This sequence joins TRBV5-1 and TRBJ2-5; a possible D gene is TRBD2 (6 bases). The CDR3 consists of 16 residues. Per the germline V gene, CDR1 is SGHRS and CDR2 is YFSETQ. CDR3 sequence reads: CASSLGVRDRRETQDF. CDR3 nucleotide sequence: TGCGCCAGCAGCTTGGGGGTGCGGGATCGGCGAGAGACCCAGGACTTC.

The V call is TRBV27, the J call TRBJ1-2, with D unresolved. CDR3 length equals 13 residues. Deletions cut 8 bases from V and 6 bases from J, with 16 bases between. The germline V gene encodes CDR1 MNHEY and CDR2 SMNVEV (reference sequence). CDR3 sequence (DNA): TGTGCCAGCTCACGTAGGCGGGCGGATGGCTACACCTTC. This sequence encodes CASSRRRADGYTF.

There are many counts of this clonotype. The chain carries TRBV7-9 and TRBJ2-2; D ambiguous. The CDR3 covers 14 residues. Germline V gene data show CDR1 as SEHNR and CDR2 as FQNEAQ (reference sequence). Trimming took 0 bases from V and 7 from J, leaving 9 bases between them. CDR3 nucleotide sequence: TGTGCCAGCAGCTTAGCGCTTGGGGTCGGGGAGCTGTTTTTT. Protein: CASSLALGVGELFF.

This clonotype was found many times. The chain combines TRBV19 with TRBJ1-5; maybe TRBD1 (5 bases). From germline, CDR1 is LNHDA and CDR2 SQIVND (reference sequence). CDR3 size: 14 residues. V lost 6 bases and J lost 3, with 12 bases in between. CDR3 in DNA: TGTGCCAGTAGGACATGGGGCTACAATCAGCCCCAGCATTTT. This translates into CASRTWGYNQPQHF.

This clonotype was seen only a few times. The chain combines TRBV5-1 with TRBJ2-7, with 10 bases that match TRBD2. V lost 2 bases to trimming and J lost 2 bases; unmatched junction nucleotides: 10. This CDR3 comprises 17 residues. Germline CDR1 SGHRS, CDR2 YFSETQ. The CDR3 reads CASSLGPQAGGPYEQYF. CDR3 nucleotide sequence: TGCGCCAGCAGCTTAGGGCCGCAAGCGGGGGGGCCCTACGAGCAGTACTTC.

This clonotype was counted at least ten times. J is TRBJ2-7 and V is TRBV4-1; the D is unclear. The CDR3 loop spans 13 amino acids. The germline CDR1 and CDR2 sequences are MGHRA and YSYEKL. Trimming removed 4 bases at V and 5 bases at J, with 12 bases between. The CDR3 sequence: CASSPIGSHEQYF. The DNA of the CDR3 is TGCGCCAGCAGCCCTATTGGTTCCCACGAGCAGTACTTC.

At least ten counts were recorded for this clonotype. The chain is built from TRBV6-1 and TRBJ1-5; the D gene is possibly TRBD1 (5 bases). From germline, CDR1 is MNHNS and CDR2 SASEGT. This CDR3 is 14 amino acids long. Trimming left V 4 bases short and J 9 bases short, with 16 bases between. DNA of the CDR3: TGTGCCAGCAGTGTTAAGGGAGGGGCGGCGCCCCAGCATTTT. Translation: CASSVKGGAAPQHF.

This clonotype occurred many times. This chain joins TRBV2 and TRBJ1-1, with a weak D call TRBD1 (5 bases). Trimming cost V 3 bases and J 3 bases, with 14 bases left between them. The CDR3 totals 15 residues. CDR1 and CDR2 (germline): SNHLY, FYNNEI. The CDR3 sequence is CASSDSGRADTEAFF. DNA for the CDR3: TGTGCCAGCAGTGATTCGGGCAGGGCGGACACTGAAGCTTTCTTT.

This clonotype was picked up many times. The V and J genes are TRBV5-1 and TRBJ1-3; no clear D. Per the germline V gene, CDR1 is SGHRS and CDR2 is YFSETQ. Trimming removed 1 base from V and 0 bases from J, with 8 bases in between. The CDR3 has 15 residues. DNA for the CDR3: TGCGCCAGCAGCTTGACAGCCTCCTCTGGAAACACCATATATTTT. As protein: CASSLTASSGNTIYF. Variable domain in full (rest from reference TRBV5-1 and TRBJ1-3): KAGVTQTPRYLIKTRGQQVTLSCSPISGHRSVSWYQQTPGQGLQFLFEYFSETQRNKGNFPGRFSGRQFSNSRSEMNVSTLELGDSALYLCASSLTASSGNTIYFGEGSWLTVV.

The chain carries TRBV20-1 and TRBJ1-2; no reliable D call. Trimming took 3 bases from V and 8 from J, leaving 7 bases between them. This CDR3 has 10 residues. Germline CDR1 and CDR2: DFQATT and SNEGSKA (reference sequence). The CDR3 DNA follows: TGCAGTGCTAGGGGTAGCGGCTACACCTTC. It specifies CSARGSGYTF.

This clonotype was counted many times. The chain links TRBV29-1 to TRBJ1-3; D gene unclear. The CDR3 loop spans 14 amino acids. Trimming removed 7 bases at V and 2 bases at J, with 15 bases between. CDR1 SQVTM and CDR2 ANQGSEA come from the germline V gene. This CDR3 is CSAAVAAAGNTIYF. The CDR3 DNA reads as TGCAGCGCCGCTGTGGCGGCGGCTGGAAACACCATATATTTT.

This clonotype was counted many times. This sequence joins TRBV6-2 or TRBV6-3 and TRBJ1-5, with TRBD1 as a possible D gene (6 bases). The ends were cut back, 6 bases at V and 3 bases at J, with 15 bases in the middle. Per the germline V gene, CDR1 is MNHEY and CDR2 is SVGEGT. CDR3 length: 15 amino acids. CDR3 region: CASSPRQGYNQPQHF. The DNA for the CDR3 is TGTGCCAGCAGCCCACGGCAGGGGTACAATCAGCCCCAGCATTTT.

The chain carries TRBV9 and TRBJ2-5; D perhaps matches TRBD1 (6 bases). From germline, CDR1 is SGDLS and CDR2 YYNGEE. CDR3 length equals 14 residues. Trimming cost V 4 bases and J 3 bases, with 13 bases left between them. CDR3 residues: CASSIGQWEETQYF. The CDR3 region has the DNA TGTGCCAGCAGCATAGGACAGTGGGAAGAGACCCAGTACTTC.

This clonotype turned up a few times. The chain recombines TRBV11-1 with TRBJ2-2, with D perhaps given as TRBD1 or TRBD2 (5 bases each). The CDR3 is 17 residues long. The V end was cut by 6 bases, the J end by 3 bases, with 20 bases between. Germline CDR1 is SGHAT and CDR2 is FQDESV (reference sequence). The CDR3 loop reads CASRPGLRGKYTGELFF. The DNA of the CDR3 is TGTGCCAGCAGGCCGGGTCTGAGGGGCAAGTACACCGGGGAGCTGTTTTTT.

This sequence joins TRBV12-3 or TRBV12-4 and TRBJ1-5, with TRBD1 matching 7 bases. CDR3 length: 12 residues. J lost 5 bases, V lost 8 bases, and 3 bases had no gene match. For the CDR3, the DNA is TGTGCCAGCGGGGACAGAGATCAGCCCCAGCATTTT. Translated: CASGDRDQPQHF.